This T cell receptor beta chain was profiled in a study of blood T cell repertoires in COVID-19. The wider study: PBMCs, B-cell-depleted T cells, or T cells provided the cDNA or gDNA that made up the material.

In the source study's methods: Nucleated cell counts were estimated from reference gene primer amplification. This table comes from immunoSEQ multiplex PCR, and its TCRdb copy is limited to in-frame clones, with some not included. Clone size and the V and J calls come from that table; the DNA yielded D and trimming. The sample consists of tens of thousands of clones, roughly 76% of them appearing once. This receptor was identified in a man aged 70-80 years with active or convalescent COVID-19. The sample comprised peripheral blood.

This chain's CDR3 is CASRQGGQGETQYF. For the CDR3, the DNA is TGTGCCAGCAGACAGGGGGGGCAGGGAGAGACCCAGTACTTC. The rearrangement uses TRBV7-6 and TRBJ2-5, with TRBD1 as a possible D gene (8 bases). V gave up 6 bases and J gave up 4 bases, with 15 bases separating them. Germline lookup yields CDR1 SGHVS and CDR2 FNYEAQ. The CDR3 length is 14 residues.